One and the same sample provided the 4 T cell receptor beta chains below, sequenced in a study of T cell responses to AZD1222 COVID-19 vaccine. Libraries were prepared by immunoSEQ multiplex PCR; TCRdb keeps only in-frame clonotypes and omits some of them. The sample comprises some 100,000 clones, about nine tenths of which are singletons, and 1.3% rests with the top ten. The sequencing here drew on peripheral blood, taken on day 0 of AZD1222 vaccination. The receptors here all came from an adult in good health.

The genes are TRBV29-1 and TRBJ1-1; 10 bases map to TRBD1. The CDR3 extends over 11 amino acids. Germline V gene sequence: CDR1 SQVTM, CDR2 ANQGSEA. Trimming took 4 bases from V and 8 from J; bases not matched to a gene: 1. The CDR3 DNA follows: TGCAGCGTTGGGACAGGGGGAGAAGCTTTCTTT. It is translated as CSVGTGGEAFF.

Only one count was recorded for this clone. This chain connects TRBV28 to TRBJ1-6, with D uncertain. V lost 7 bases to trimming and J lost 0 bases, with 10 bases between them. Germline CDR1 reads MDHEN; CDR2 reads SYDVKM. The CDR3 runs 15 residues. The CDR3 bases are TGTGCCAGCACTACACAGAGCTCCTATAATTCACCCCTCCACTTT. Amino acids: CASTTQSSYNSPLHF. Using reference TRBV28 and TRBJ1-6 for the parts outside the CDR3, the full variable domain is DVKVTQSSRYLVKRTGEKVFLECVQDMDHENMFWYRQDPGLGLRLIYFSYDVKMKEKGDIPEGYSVSREKKERFSLILESASTNQTSMYLCASTTQSSYNSPLHFGNGTRLTVT.

The chain is built from TRBV4-1 and TRBJ2-7, with 10 bases fitting TRBD1. Trimming cost V 1 base and J 5 bases; bases outside gene matches: 11. The CDR3 consists of 17 residues. The germline CDR1 and CDR2 sequences are MGHRA and YSYEKL. The CDR3 DNA sequence: TGCGCCAGCAGCCAAGCCCCATACCGGGACAGGGGCCACGAGCAGTACTTC. This sequence encodes CASSQAPYRDRGHEQYF.

The chain employs TRBV10-2 and TRBJ2-3; no reliable D call. Germline CDR1 WSHSY, CDR2 SAAADI. The CDR3 is made up of 14 amino acids. Trimming shortened V by 3 bases and J by 2 bases, and 9 bases separated the two germline ends. CDR3: CASSDGSLTDTQYF. The CDR3 coding sequence is TGCGCCAGCAGTGATGGTAGTCTCACAGATACGCAGTATTTT.